Listed here are 18 T cell receptor beta chains from one sample, sequenced in a study of breast tumors, draining lymph nodes, adjacent tissues. TCRdb reprocessed the multiplex PCR reads via MiXCR and lists one record per CDR3 protein. Altogether 14,000 to 15,000 distinct CDR3 sequences are present, roughly 50% being singletons, with the ten largest covering 25% to 35%. Sequencing was done on a sample of tumor-adjacent breast tissue. The receptors shown here come from a female donor with breast cancer. Some clones in this sample may be carry-over from other donors' samples.

There are many counts of this clonotype. CDR3 DNA sequence: TGTGCCAGCAGCTTAGCTAGATTGGATACGCAGTATTTT. This codes for CASSLARLDTQYF. The chain employs TRBV7-6 and TRBJ2-3; D remains unclear. CDR1 SGHVS and CDR2 FNYEAQ come from the germline V gene. Between the trimmed V and J ends, which lost 0 bases and 6 bases, there was a span of 7 bases. The CDR3 totals 13 residues.

The rearrangement joins TRBV29-1 to TRBJ2-3, with TRBD1 matching 8 bases. From germline, CDR1 is SQVTM and CDR2 ANQGSEA. The CDR3 extends over 13 amino acids. V gave up 4 bases and J gave up 2 bases; unmatched junction bases: 2. The CDR3 region is CSVGTGNTDTQYF. The CDR3 DNA reads TGCAGCGTTGGGACAGGGAACACAGATACGCAGTATTTT.

This clonotype was seen only a few times. An end of the junction differs from the germline gene, which may be a read error. The chain combines TRBV7-2 with TRBJ2-2, with D perhaps matching TRBD2 (6 bases). The CDR3 is made up of 14 amino acids. Germline CDR1 is SGHTA and CDR2 is FQGNSA. The DNA for the CDR3 is TGTGCCAGCAGCCAAGGGGTAAACACCGGGGGGCTGTTTTTT. Its protein product is CASSQGVNTGGLFF.

The rearrangement joins TRBV28 to TRBJ1-1; D might be TRBD1 (5 bases). V gave up 5 bases and J gave up 1 base, with 11 bases separating them. This CDR3 comprises 14 residues. Germline-derived CDR1 and CDR2 are MDHEN and SYDVKM. This CDR3 is CASSIPGRNTEAFF. For the CDR3, the DNA is TGTGCCAGCAGTATTCCGGGGCGGAACACTGAAGCTTTCTTT. The complete variable domain, with remaining parts taken from reference TRBV28 and TRBJ1-1, reads DVKVTQSSRYLVKRTGEKVFLECVQDMDHENMFWYRQDPGLGLRLIYFSYDVKMKEKGDIPEGYSVSREKKERFSLILESASTNQTSMYLCASSIPGRNTEAFFGQGTRLTVV.

Concerning this clonotype itself: One end of the junction is discordant with germline, which a read error may explain. CDR3 loop: CASSQDSGSTDTQYF. The DNA of the CDR3 is TGTGCCAGCAGCCAAGACTCGGGCAGCACAGACACGCAGTATTTT. The chain employs TRBV3-1 and TRBJ2-3, with D hard to call. The CDR3 length is 15 residues. Per germline, CDR1 LGHDT and CDR2 YNNKEL (reference sequence).

This clonotype was found many times. One end of the junction does not line up with germline, which may come from a read error. The chain is built from TRBV6-5 and TRBJ2-2; TRBD2 might be the D (7 bases). Germline assignment: CDR1 MNHEY and CDR2 SVGAGI. CDR3 size: 17 residues. The DNA for the CDR3 is TGTGCCAGCAGTCACTCGGGGGGCGCGGCAAACACCGGGGAGCTGTTTTTT. Translation: CASSHSGGAANTGELFF.

This clonotype occurred many times. The V gene is TRBV11-3, the J gene TRBJ2-3, with TRBD2 matching over 15 bases. The CDR3 extends over 20 amino acids. Germline values: CDR1 SGHNT, CDR2 YENEEA. Trimming at V came to 3 bases and at J to 0 bases, leaving 10 bases not matched to a gene. This CDR3 reads CASSFPGLAGGSLSTDTQYF. The CDR3 DNA sequence: TGTGCCAGCAGCTTCCCGGGACTAGCGGGGGGATCCTTGAGCACAGATACGCAGTATTTT.

This chain links TRBV6-6 with TRBJ1-3, with D possibly TRBD1 on 5 matching bases. The CDR3 is made up of 20 amino acids. Per the germline V gene, CDR1 is MNHNY and CDR2 is SVGAGI (reference sequence). Trimming took 5 bases from V and 7 from J, leaving 33 bases between them. CDR3: CASSPTSGRTNEQGRNTIYF. The DNA of the CDR3 is TGTGCCAGCAGTCCGACTAGCGGGAGGACCAACGAGCAGGGACGGAACACCATATATTTT.

On this clonotype: One end of the junction does not line up with germline, which may come from a read error. Written as DNA, the CDR3 is TGCAGTGCGCCAGACAGGGTTTTCCAAGCGACCCAGTACTTC. It codes for CSAPDRVFQATQYF. This chain joins TRBV20-1 and TRBJ2-5; 7 positions agree with TRBD1. Germline CDR1 and CDR2: DFQATT and SNEGSKA (reference sequence). This CDR3 region has 14 residues.

Ten or more counts support this clonotype. The chain is built from TRBV5-1 and TRBJ2-1, with 9 positions matching TRBD2. Germline CDR1 reads SGHRS; CDR2 reads YFSETQ. V shed 0 bases, J shed 9 bases, and the junction held 7 bases outside the gene matches. The CDR3 length is 15 residues. CDR3 coding DNA: TGCGCCAGCAGCTTGGTCGCGGGGGGGCCCGGTGAGCAGTTCTTC. Amino acid sequence: CASSLVAGGPGEQFF.

This clonotype came up a few times. DNA of the CDR3: TGTGCCAGCAGTGCCGGGGCTCTGTCTTCTGGGGCCAACGTCCTGACTTTC. Protein product: CASSAGALSSGANVLTF. This rearrangement joins TRBV2 to TRBJ2-6; either TRBD1 or TRBD2 may supply D (5 bases each). Trimming pared 4 bases from V and 1 base from J, leaving 14 bases between. Germline-derived CDR1 and CDR2 are SNHLY and FYNNEI. This CDR3 has 17 residues.

This clonotype came up many times. A much larger clone is a single base away; this may be a read error. This chain links TRBV14 with TRBJ2-5; D call uncertain. The CDR3 has 17 residues. Germline assignment: CDR1 SGHDN and CDR2 FVKESK. CDR3 bases: TGTGCCAGCAGCCAAGGTACCGTTTCCCGGACGCAAGCGACCCAGTACTTC. Its translation: CASSQGTVSRTQATQYF.

By proportion, this clonotype is medium-sized. The chain uses TRBV7-9 and TRBJ2-5; D is unclear. The CDR3 contains 14 residues. V lost 1 base, J lost 5 bases, and 11 bases lay in between. Germline V gene sequence: CDR1 SEHNR, CDR2 FQNEAQ (reference sequence). The CDR3 protein is CASSLGDVRETQYF. The CDR3 DNA sequence: TGTGCCAGCAGCTTAGGGGATGTCCGGGAGACCCAGTACTTC. The variable domain in full, with the rest retrieved from reference TRBV7-9 and TRBJ2-5, is DTGVSQNPRHKITKRGQNVTFRCDPISEHNRLYWYRQTLGQGPEFLTYFQNEAQLEKSRLLSDRFSAERPKGSFSTLEIQRTEQGDSAMYLCASSLGDVRETQYFGPGTRLLVL.

The chain is built from TRBV4-2 and TRBJ2-2, with 7 nucleotides matching TRBD2. V lost 6 bases, J lost 7 bases, and 8 bases stayed unmatched. The CDR3 totals 14 residues. From germline, CDR1 is LGHNA and CDR2 YNFKEQ. CDR3 DNA sequence: TGTGCCAGCAGTGGGCGGGAGTGGAGCGGGGAGCTGTTTTTT. It yields the protein CASSGREWSGELFF.

This clonotype is labeled as medium-sized. The chain joins TRBV7-6 to TRBJ2-1; TRBD2 matches 8 bases. Trimming removed 5 bases from V and 7 bases from J; junction bases left unmatched: 10. The CDR3 has 15 residues. Germline V lookup: CDR1 SGHVS, CDR2 FNYEAQ. The CDR3 region has the DNA TGTGCCAGCAGCCCCCCCCCGGGACTAGGAAATGAGCAGTTCTTC. This translates into CASSPPPGLGNEQFF.

The J gene is TRBJ2-7, the V gene TRBV2, with 8 nucleotides matching TRBD1. The CDR3 is 14 amino acids. Germline trimming cut 6 bases from V and 2 bases from J; bases unmatched to any gene: 6. Germline CDR1 and CDR2: SNHLY and FYNNEI. The CDR3 loop is CASSADRGAYEQYF. The CDR3 DNA reads TGTGCCAGCAGCGCAGACAGGGGAGCCTACGAGCAGTACTTC.

Judged by abundance, this clonotype is large (0.1 to 1%). The chain joins TRBV7-9 to TRBJ1-2; D unresolved. The CDR3 has 14 amino acids. The V gene's germline CDR1 is SEHNR and CDR2 FQNEAQ (reference sequence). Trimming took 1 base from V and 1 from J, leaving 7 bases between them. The CDR3, as DNA: TGTGCCAGCAGCTTAGGTAACAGTAACTATGGCTACACCTTC. Protein: CASSLGNSNYGYTF.

By its share, this clonotype is medium-sized. The CDR3 DNA reads as TGCGCCAGCAGCCAACCTGACAGGGTTGGAAACACCATATATTTT. Translating it yields CASSQPDRVGNTIYF. The chain is built from TRBV4-1 and TRBJ1-3, with 7 bases lining up with TRBD1. Germline lookup yields CDR1 MGHRA and CDR2 YSYEKL. J lost 3 bases, V lost 2 bases, and 4 bases had no gene match. The CDR3 loop spans 15 amino acids.